The 28 T cell receptor beta chains presented below share a single source sample, sequenced in a study of T-cell reconstitution after alpha-beta-depleted transplantation in children. A library of TCRbeta sequences, prepared with unique molecular identifiers, was generated. TCRdb called the PCR reads again in MiXCR, with one record for every CDR3 protein. The top ten clones hold less than 4% of a sample with some 500,000 distinct CDR3 sequences, 18% of them seen once. This specimen consisted of PBMCs from the stem cell graft donor, obtained from the stem cell graft. The source is a human donor who donated a stem cell graft to a child with acute lymphoblastic leukemia.

The sample holds a few counts of this clonotype. This chain connects TRBV18 to TRBJ2-1; D gene uncertain. Trimming removed 1 base from V and 8 bases from J, with 9 bases in between. The germline V gene has CDR1 KGHSH and CDR2 LQKENI. CDR3 length: 13 amino acids. CDR3 in DNA: TGTGCCAGCTCACCACGGTATGGGGATGAGCAGTTCTTC. Translated: CASSPRYGDEQFF. Complete variable domain (other parts from reference TRBV18 and TRBJ2-1): NAGVMQNPRHLVRRRGQEARLRCSPMKGHSHVYWYRQLPEEGLKFMVYLQKENIIDESGMPKERFSAEFPKEGPSILRIQQVVRGDSAAYFCASSPRYGDEQFFGPGTRLTVL.

The J gene is TRBJ1-2, the V gene TRBV5-4; D is uncertain. CDR3 size: 13 residues. The germline V gene encodes CDR1 SGHNT and CDR2 YYREEE (reference sequence). Trimming took 4 bases from V and 0 from J, leaving 7 bases between them. The CDR3 DNA reads TGTGCCAGCAGCGAGGGTTCTAACTATGGCTACACCTTC. It is translated as CASSEGSNYGYTF.

The chain is built from TRBV7-3 and TRBJ2-3; no firm D call. V was shortened by 4 bases and J by 4 bases, with 9 bases between the two germline ends. The CDR3 length is 13 residues. Germline CDR1 SGHTA, CDR2 FQGTGA. The CDR3 loop is CASSSSLSDTQYF. The CDR3 DNA reads TGTGCCAGCAGCTCCTCGCTATCAGATACGCAGTATTTT.

This clonotype has a handful of counts. The chain joins TRBV12-3 or TRBV12-4 to TRBJ1-1; the D is unclear. The CDR3 has 11 residues. Trimming stripped 4 bases from V and 14 bases from J, with 14 bases between. CDR3 residues: CASSSPSVLFF. CDR3 nucleotides: TGTGCCAGCAGTTCCCCCTCTGTACTATTCTTT.

This clonotype was observed a handful of times. V usage is TRBV20-1 and J usage is TRBJ2-1; weak D call: TRBD2 (5 bases). This CDR3 has 15 amino acids. The germline V gene encodes CDR1 DFQATT and CDR2 SNEGSKA (reference sequence). Trimming left V 0 bases short and J 1 base short, with 10 bases between. The CDR3 spells CSARDWERSYNEQFF. The CDR3 DNA reads TGCAGTGCTAGAGATTGGGAGAGGTCCTACAATGAGCAGTTCTTC.

There are a few counts of this clonotype. This rearrangement joins TRBV7-2 to TRBJ2-5; TRBD2 aligns across 12 bases. Per germline, CDR1 SGHTA and CDR2 FQGNSA. There are 14 residues in the CDR3. V shed 8 bases, J shed 4 bases, and the junction held 5 bases outside the gene matches. CDR3 protein: CASASGRAGETQYF. Here the CDR3 DNA reads TGTGCCAGCGCTAGCGGGAGGGCGGGAGAGACCCAGTACTTC.

The chain uses TRBV7-3 and TRBJ2-1, with 8 positions matching TRBD2. Germline values: CDR1 SGHTA, CDR2 FQGTGA. This CDR3 spans 15 amino acids. V dropped 5 bases and J dropped 2; count of bases not matched to a gene: 5. The CDR3 region has the DNA TGTGCCAGCAGCCTAAGGCGGGAGGCCTACAATGAGCAGTTCTTC. Protein: CASSLRREAYNEQFF.

The sample holds many counts of this clonotype. Here the CDR3 DNA reads TGTGCCAGCAGCGTAGTGTTAACCGGGGAGCTGTTTTTT. Protein product: CASSVVLTGELFF. The gene calls are TRBV9 and TRBJ2-2; D is unclear. V was trimmed by 0 bases and J by 5 bases, leaving 5 bases between them. Per germline, CDR1 SGDLS and CDR2 YYNGEE. The CDR3 loop spans 13 amino acids. The entire variable domain, with the rest obtained from reference TRBV9 and TRBJ2-2, is as follows: DSGVTQTPKHLITATGQRVTLRCSPRSGDLSVYWYQQSLDQGLQFLIQYYNGEERAKGNILERFSAQQFPDLHSELNLSSLELGDSALYFCASSVVLTGELFFGEGSRLTVL.

As DNA, the CDR3 is TGCGCCAGCAGCCAATTTGACCGGACGGGTTCACCCCTCCACTTT. This encodes CASSQFDRTGSPLHF. The genes are TRBV4-1 and TRBJ1-6, with no clear D. This CDR3 has 15 amino acids. Germline V CDR1 and CDR2: MGHRA, YSYEKL. Trimming removed 2 bases at V and 9 bases at J, with 14 bases between.

CDR3 protein: CASSSGLAGGPQGEQYF. The CDR3, as DNA: TGTGCCAGCAGCTCGGGACTAGCGGGAGGCCCGCAGGGCGAGCAGTACTTC. The V and J genes are TRBV27 and TRBJ2-7; 15 bases fit TRBD2. Unmatched junction bases numbered 12, after V lost 6 bases and J lost 6 bases. This CDR3 has 17 amino acids. Germline CDR1 reads MNHEY; CDR2 reads SMNVEV (reference sequence).

This clonotype was seen a few times. V gene TRBV28 combines with J gene TRBJ2-5; 13 bases map to TRBD2. This CDR3 is 16 amino acids long. Germline trimming cut 2 bases from V and 9 bases from J; bases unmatched to any gene: 9. Germline V CDR1 and CDR2: MDHEN, SYDVKM. The CDR3 reads CASSLPGTSGIAAQYF. The CDR3 DNA is TGTGCCAGCAGTTTACCCGGGACTAGCGGGATCGCGGCCCAGTACTTC. The full variable domain, in which reference TRBV28 and TRBJ2-5 provide the parts outside the CDR3, is DVKVTQSSRYLVKRTGEKVFLECVQDMDHENMFWYRQDPGLGLRLIYFSYDVKMKEKGDIPEGYSVSREKKERFSLILESASTNQTSMYLCASSLPGTSGIAAQYFGPGTRLLVL.

This clonotype was picked up a small number of times. The chain links TRBV29-1 to TRBJ2-2; 7 bases match TRBD1. The V and J ends lost 7 bases and 2 bases, in that order; junction bases with no gene match: 7. Germline V lookup: CDR1 SQVTM, CDR2 ANQGSEA. The CDR3 has 14 residues. CDR3 amino acids: CSAMGQINTGELFF. DNA of the CDR3: TGCAGCGCCATGGGACAGATAAACACCGGGGAGCTGTTTTTT.

This clonotype was recorded at least ten times. The genes are TRBV7-3 and TRBJ2-6; the D is unclear. Deletions cut 5 bases from V and 3 bases from J, with 5 bases between. From germline, CDR1 is SGHTA and CDR2 FQGTGA. This CDR3 has 13 residues. CDR3 sequence reads: CASSPHGANVLTF. CDR3 coding DNA: TGTGCCAGCAGCCCCCATGGGGCCAACGTCCTGACTTTC.

The chain recombines TRBV7-3 with TRBJ2-5; D is undetermined. The CDR3 consists of 8 residues. CDR1 and CDR2 (germline): SGHTA, FQGTGA. The CDR3 region is CSRETQYF. As DNA, the CDR3 is TGTAGTAGAGAGACCCAGTACTTC.

V and J are TRBV5-1 and TRBJ1-2, with D perhaps matching TRBD1 (5 bases). The germline V gene has CDR1 SGHRS and CDR2 YFSETQ. V dropped 4 bases and J dropped 0 bases, with 7 bases sitting between them. This CDR3 has 13 amino acids. Written as DNA, the CDR3 is TGCGCCAGCAGCAGGGACGCTAACTATGGCTACACCTTC. It specifies CASSRDANYGYTF.

The genes are TRBV20-1 and TRBJ2-5; TRBD1 matches at 12 bases. The CDR3 has 13 amino acids. Per the germline V gene, CDR1 is DFQATT and CDR2 is SNEGSKA (reference sequence). With V trimmed by 7 bases and J by 5 bases, 5 bases remained unmatched. The CDR3 is CSVGDRGRETQYF. In nucleotides, the CDR3 is TGCAGTGTTGGGGACAGGGGGCGGGAGACCCAGTACTTC.

The J gene is TRBJ2-1, the V gene TRBV7-2, with TRBD1 matching over 9 bases. The CDR3 covers 16 residues. V was clipped by 2 bases and J by 7 bases; unmatched bases: 9. Germline CDR1 is SGHTA and CDR2 is FQGNSA. CDR3 amino acids: CASSLTIGTGKNEQFF. The CDR3 nucleotides read TGTGCCAGCAGCTTAACAATCGGGACAGGGAAGAATGAGCAGTTCTTC.

This clonotype was observed a few times. The chain joins TRBV25-1 to TRBJ1-4; D remains ambiguous. V dropped 1 base and J dropped 10 bases, with 13 bases sitting between them. CDR1 MGHDK and CDR2 SYGVNS come from the germline V gene. This CDR3 comprises 14 residues. In nucleotides, the CDR3 is TGTGCCAGCAGTGAATCACTACGGCGAGGAAAACTGTTTTTT. Protein sequence: CASSESLRRGKLFF.

The table lists this clonotype with a few counts. V and J are TRBV5-1 and TRBJ2-7, with D hard to call. Trimming shortened V by 0 bases and J by 4 bases, and 14 bases separated the two germline ends. CDR3 length: 15 residues. Germline assignment: CDR1 SGHRS and CDR2 YFSETQ. The CDR3 region is CASSLEGGLAYEQYF. The CDR3 DNA sequence: TGCGCCAGCAGCTTGGAAGGTGGGTTGGCGTACGAGCAGTACTTC.

This chain joins TRBV4-1 and TRBJ1-2; D gene uncertain. This CDR3 has 13 residues. Trimming pared 1 base from V and 8 bases from J, leaving 11 bases between. CDR1 and CDR2 (germline): MGHRA, YSYEKL. CDR3 residues: CASSQGSVKGYTF. The CDR3 DNA reads TGCGCCAGCAGCCAAGGGTCGGTGAAAGGCTACACCTTC.

This clonotype has only a few counts. DNA for the CDR3: TGTGCCAGCAGTCGCGACCCGGGGGAGACCCAGTACTTC. This codes for CASSRDPGETQYF. This chain uses TRBV6-6 with TRBJ2-5; possibly TRBD2 for D (5 bases). The V and J ends lost 5 bases and 5 bases respectively, with 12 bases between them. Germline V CDR1 and CDR2: MNHNY, SVGAGI (reference sequence). The length of the CDR3 is 13 residues.

This chain links TRBV6-5 with TRBJ2-5; either TRBD1 or TRBD2 may supply D (5 bases each). Germline values: CDR1 MNHEY, CDR2 SVGAGI. The V and J ends lost 2 bases and 0 bases respectively, with 10 bases between them. The CDR3 runs 15 residues. CDR3 bases: TGTGCCAGCAGTTACCGGGACGCCAACCAAGAGACCCAGTACTTC. This translates into CASSYRDANQETQYF.

This chain connects TRBV29-1 to TRBJ1-2; the D is unclear. The CDR3 has 12 residues. Germline CDR1 SQVTM, CDR2 ANQGSEA. The V gene lost 7 bases and the J gene lost 9 bases, with 18 bases spanning the gap. The CDR3 DNA sequence: TGCAGCGGATCAGTAGATATGGTGAGCTACACCTTC. Encoded protein: CSGSVDMVSYTF.

A few counts support this clonotype. The rearrangement links TRBV10-2 to TRBJ1-5; no clear D. The CDR3 has 13 amino acids. Germline V gene data show CDR1 as WSHSY and CDR2 as SAAADI. V was shortened by 2 bases and J by 7 bases, with 9 bases between the two germline ends. The CDR3 DNA reads as TGCGCCAGCAGTGAGCCTGGGCGCCAGCCCCAGCATTTT. Amino acid sequence: CASSEPGRQPQHF.

The chain carries TRBV18 and TRBJ1-5; the D gene is possibly TRBD1 (5 bases). The germline gives CDR1 KGHSH, CDR2 LQKENI. This CDR3 is 13 amino acids long. The ends were cut back, 4 bases at V and 7 bases at J, with 11 bases in the middle. The CDR3 spells CASSLRDGQPQHF. CDR3 bases: TGTGCCAGCTCACTAAGGGACGGGCAGCCCCAGCATTTT.

There are many counts of this clonotype. J is TRBJ1-5 and V is TRBV20-1; 7 bases map to TRBD1. Germline V gives CDR1 DFQATT, CDR2 SNEGSKA (reference sequence). The CDR3 extends over 15 amino acids. V lost 0 bases, J lost 4 bases, and 6 bases stayed unmatched. This chain's CDR3 is CSARDPGGVNQPQHF. CDR3 nucleotides: TGCAGTGCTAGAGATCCAGGGGGTGTAAATCAGCCCCAGCATTTT.

In this sample, this clonotype turned up a few times. The rearrangement links TRBV4-1 to TRBJ2-7; D may be TRBD1 (6 bases). The germline CDR1 and CDR2 sequences are MGHRA and YSYEKL. The germline V and J ends were trimmed by 6 bases and 0 bases, with 18 bases remaining between them. The CDR3 is made up of 16 amino acids. CDR3 DNA sequence: TGCGCCAGCAGTCTAAGCTTTGTACAGGGCTCCTACGAGCAGTACTTC. Residues: CASSLSFVQGSYEQYF.

This chain uses TRBV5-1 with TRBJ2-7, with 9 bases matching TRBD2. From germline, CDR1 is SGHRS and CDR2 YFSETQ. This CDR3 has 15 amino acids. J gave up 5 bases and V 5 bases, and 11 bases lay outside the gene matches. The CDR3 reads CASRIAGGPLDEQYF. The CDR3 nucleotides read TGCGCCAGCAGGATTGCGGGAGGGCCCCTTGACGAGCAGTACTTC.